The 27 T cell receptor beta chains given below trace back to one sample, sequenced in a study of human T cells and chemical hapten exposure. TCRdb reprocessed the RACE reads with MiXCR, giving one entry per CDR3 protein. Here the sample spans about 300,000 distinct CDR3 sequences, 5.5% being singletons. The time point here: pre-sensitization, week 0. As for treatment: therapeutic diphenylcyclopropenone sensitization with weekly scalp DPC. Sequencing used whole blood, obtained in connection with sensitization to the hapten diphenylcyclopropenone (DPC). All receptors come from a woman under 30 with alopecia areata. Some clones in this sample may be carry-over from other donors' samples.

A few counts support this clonotype. The chain uses TRBV4-2 and TRBJ1-6, with no clear D. The CDR3 is made up of 15 amino acids. CDR1 and CDR2 (germline): LGHNA, YNFKEQ. Trimming took off 1 base at V and 7 bases at J, with 11 bases between the two ends. The chain's CDR3 is CASSQGAGPNSPLHF. The CDR3 DNA reads TGTGCCAGCAGCCAAGGAGCAGGTCCCAATTCACCCCTCCACTTT.

This clonotype has only a few counts. The chain couples TRBV28 to TRBJ2-7; possibly TRBD1 for D (6 bases). This CDR3 contains 13 residues. Germline CDR1 is MDHEN and CDR2 is SYDVKM. Trimming removed 6 bases from V and 3 bases from J, with 12 bases in between. The CDR3 nucleotides read TGTGCCAGCAGACCTCAGGGGTTCTACGAGCAGTACTTC. This encodes CASRPQGFYEQYF.

The chain recombines TRBV9 with TRBJ2-3, with 7 bases fitting TRBD1. The germline V gene has CDR1 SGDLS and CDR2 YYNGEE. After removal of 0 bases from V and 5 bases from J, the junction contained 6 bases not matched to a gene. The CDR3 length is 15 residues. The chain's CDR3 is CASSVAGGPEDTQYF. The DNA of the CDR3 is TGTGCCAGCAGCGTAGCAGGGGGTCCCGAAGATACGCAGTATTTT. Drawing the rest from reference TRBV9 and TRBJ2-3, the complete variable domain is DSGVTQTPKHLITATGQRVTLRCSPRSGDLSVYWYQQSLDQGLQFLIQYYNGEERAKGNILERFSAQQFPDLHSELNLSSLELGDSALYFCASSVAGGPEDTQYFGPGTRLTVL.

This clonotype turned up a few times. V is TRBV7-2 and J is TRBJ2-7; 7 nucleotides agree with TRBD2. With 1 base clipped from V and 3 bases from J, the junction kept 6 bases outside the gene matches. The CDR3 loop spans 15 amino acids. Looked up from germline, CDR1 is SGHTA and CDR2 is FQGNSA. DNA for the CDR3: TGTGCCAGCAGCTTAGGGACGGGCGGGGGCTACGAGCAGTACTTC. This encodes CASSLGTGGGYEQYF.

The chain joins TRBV29-1 to TRBJ2-1; 8 bases fit TRBD1. This CDR3 is 13 amino acids long. CDR1 SQVTM and CDR2 ANQGSEA come from the germline V gene. Written as DNA, the CDR3 is TGCAGTTTCCAGGGGGCATCCTACAATGAGCAGTTCTTC. Protein: CSFQGASYNEQFF.

This clonotype showed up just a few times. The chain joins TRBV6-1 to TRBJ1-1, with D possibly being TRBD1 (6 bases). Per germline, CDR1 MNHNS and CDR2 SASEGT. V lost 4 bases and J lost 3, with 12 bases in between. The CDR3 length is 14 residues. The CDR3 DNA reads as TGTGCCAGCAGTGTACAGGGTACGGACACTGAAGCTTTCTTT. Its translation is CASSVQGTDTEAFF.

The chain has TRBV10-3 and TRBJ2-7; D not certain. The V and J ends lost 3 bases and 0 bases respectively, with 6 bases between them. This CDR3 is built from 13 residues. The germline gives CDR1 ENHRY, CDR2 SYGVKD. CDR3 loop: CAISEGLSYEQYF. The CDR3 DNA reads as TGTGCCATCAGTGAAGGGCTCTCCTACGAGCAGTACTTC.

At least ten counts were recorded for this clonotype. The chain joins TRBV7-2 to TRBJ1-2; a possible D gene is TRBD1 (6 bases). Per the germline V gene, CDR1 is SGHTA and CDR2 is FQGNSA. V dropped 3 bases and J dropped 6 bases, with 14 bases sitting between them. This CDR3 has 14 amino acids. The CDR3 reads CASSFASGVDGYTF. CDR3 bases: TGTGCCAGCAGCTTCGCTTCAGGGGTTGATGGCTACACCTTC.

This clonotype was seen more than once but under ten times. This sequence joins TRBV20-1 and TRBJ1-1, with TRBD1 matching over 8 bases. Germline values: CDR1 DFQATT, CDR2 SNEGSKA (reference sequence). Germline trimming cut 5 bases from V and 3 bases from J; bases unmatched to any gene: 11. The CDR3 has 15 residues. The CDR3 DNA is TGCAGTGCTGTAAAGGCAGGGGGCTCGGACACTGAAGCTTTCTTT. Its protein product is CSAVKAGGSDTEAFF.

In this sample, this clonotype turned up many times. The V call is TRBV27, the J call TRBJ1-4, with no clear D. Germline CDR1 reads MNHEY; CDR2 reads SMNVEV (reference sequence). The CDR3 covers 14 residues. V was shortened by 6 bases and J by 3 bases, with 11 bases between the two germline ends. The CDR3 reads CASSRRGANEKLFF. CDR3 coding DNA: TGTGCCAGCAGCCGGCGCGGTGCTAATGAAAAACTGTTTTTT.

At least ten counts were recorded for this clonotype. The rearrangement joins TRBV27 to TRBJ1-1; 7 nucleotides match TRBD1. Germline V lookup: CDR1 MNHEY, CDR2 SMNVEV (reference sequence). The ends lost 4 bases at V and 7 bases at J; junction bases unmatched: 6. The CDR3 is 13 amino acids. In DNA form, the CDR3 reads TGTGCCAGCAGTTCCGGGACAGATGGTGAAGCTTTCTTT. It encodes CASSSGTDGEAFF.

This clonotype has at least ten counts. J is TRBJ1-3 and V is TRBV12-3 or TRBV12-4; 7 nucleotides line up with TRBD1. With V trimmed by 6 bases and J by 0 bases, 11 bases remained unmatched. This CDR3 spans 17 amino acids. The CDR3 loop reads CASSPGQLPFSGNTIYF. The CDR3 region has the DNA TGTGCCAGCAGCCCGGGACAGCTCCCCTTCTCTGGAAACACCATATATTTT.

Comments on this clonotype: A much larger clone lies a single base off, so this may be a read error. The genes are TRBV5-5 and TRBJ1-4, with a tentative D call TRBD1 (5 bases). The CDR3 runs to 15 residues. Germline V gives CDR1 SGHKS, CDR2 YYEKEE (reference sequence). The CDR3 sequence: CASSSSGPTNEKQFF. Here the CDR3 DNA reads TGTGCCAGCAGCTCATCAGGGCCAACTAATGAAAAACAGTTTTTT.

This clonotype was found a few times. This chain joins TRBV9 and TRBJ2-1; 8 bases match TRBD1. J was trimmed by 2 bases and V by 2 bases; bases with no gene match: 6. CDR3 length equals 16 residues. The germline V gene has CDR1 SGDLS and CDR2 YYNGEE. This CDR3 reads CASSVTGTGAYNEQFF. The CDR3 region has the DNA TGTGCCAGCAGCGTGACCGGGACAGGAGCCTACAATGAGCAGTTCTTC.

The genes are TRBV6-6 and TRBJ2-2, with TRBD1 identical over 9 bases. CDR3 size: 18 residues. The germline CDR1 and CDR2 sequences are MNHNY and SVGAGI (reference sequence). The V and J ends lost 6 bases and 3 bases, in that order; junction bases with no gene match: 14. Here the CDR3 DNA reads TGTGCCAGCAGCCCCGATAAAGGACAGGGGAGGGACACCGGGGAGCTGTTTTTT. Amino acid sequence: CASSPDKGQGRDTGELFF.

A few counts support this clonotype. The chain links TRBV5-6 to TRBJ1-1; the D is unclear. Trimming pared 1 base from V and 0 bases from J, leaving 10 bases between. There are 15 residues in the CDR3. The germline V gene has CDR1 SGHDT and CDR2 YYEEEE. CDR3 protein: CASSLPIWVNTEAFF. The DNA for the CDR3 is TGTGCCAGCAGCTTGCCAATTTGGGTGAACACTGAAGCTTTCTTT. The whole variable domain, remainder taken from reference TRBV5-6 and TRBJ1-1, is DAGVTQSPTHLIKTRGQQVTLRCSPKSGHDTVSWYQQALGQGPQFIFQYYEEEERQRGNFPDRFSGHQFPNYSSELNVNALLLGDSALYLCASSLPIWVNTEAFFGQGTRLTVV.

This clonotype was detected a few times. This chain connects TRBV28 to TRBJ2-1; D gene ambiguous. The V gene's germline CDR1 is MDHEN and CDR2 SYDVKM. The CDR3 has 16 residues. V lost 3 bases and J lost 2, with 14 bases in between. CDR3 protein: CASSFFKVRTYNEQFF. In DNA, the CDR3 is TGTGCCAGCAGTTTTTTTAAGGTTCGGACCTACAATGAGCAGTTCTTC.

As regards this clonotype: This may come from a read error, since a much larger clone is one base off. The chain joins TRBV4-3 to TRBJ2-3; perhaps TRBD1 as D (5 bases). The CDR3 runs to 15 residues. V dropped 2 bases and J dropped 0 bases, with 9 bases sitting between them. Germline loops: CDR1 LGHNA, CDR2 YSLEER. CDR3 region: CASSQWGTSTDTQYF. The CDR3 DNA follows: TGCGCCAGCAGCCAATGGGGCACTAGCACAGATACGCAGTATTTT.

This rearrangement joins TRBV2 to TRBJ1-2; 9 bases are a match to TRBD1. The CDR3 covers 13 residues. The V gene end was trimmed by 5 bases and the J gene end by 5 bases; junction bases not matched to a gene: 3. Germline V CDR1 and CDR2: SNHLY, FYNNEI. As DNA, the CDR3 is TGTGCCAGCAGTAGAGGGACAGGGTATGGCTACACCTTC. Translated: CASSRGTGYGYTF.

This clonotype has a handful of counts. The V and J genes are TRBV12-3 or TRBV12-4 and TRBJ2-7; D ambiguous. The length of the CDR3 is 14 residues. Trimming shortened V by 3 bases and J by 4 bases, and 13 bases separated the two germline ends. DNA of the CDR3: TGTGCCAGCAGTTTTGGTAGGAGATGGTACGAGCAGTACTTC. Translated: CASSFGRRWYEQYF.

This clonotype was observed a few times. The chain couples TRBV5-8 to TRBJ2-7, with D perhaps TRBD1 (6 bases). Trimming stripped 0 bases from V and 7 bases from J, with 17 bases between. The CDR3 totals 15 residues. Germline V gives CDR1 SGHTS, CDR2 YDEGEE. DNA for the CDR3: TGTGCCAGCAGCTTGGCACCCAGGGGCCACCTTGAGCAGTACTTC. It encodes CASSLAPRGHLEQYF.

The chain combines TRBV21-1 with TRBJ1-1. TRBV21-1 is flagged as a pseudogene. CDR3 length: 16 amino acids. As DNA, the CDR3 is TGTGCCAGCAGCAGTTCGAGGGCCGCCGGCTTAAGGGAAGCTTTCTTT. It specifies CASSSSRAAGLREAFF.

This clonotype was detected ten times or more. The rearrangement joins TRBV18 to TRBJ2-1; D gene ambiguous. Germline CDR1 KGHSH, CDR2 LQKENI. Trimming took off 4 bases at V and 10 bases at J, with 17 bases between the two ends. The CDR3 contains 14 residues. CDR3 DNA: TGTGCCAGCTCACTTGCCAACACGGTACGAGAGCAGTTCTTC. It encodes CASSLANTVREQFF.

This clonotype occurred many times. V gene TRBV20-1 combines with J gene TRBJ1-3, with 7 nucleotides matching TRBD1. V dropped 3 bases and J dropped 0; count of bases not matched to a gene: 2. Germline CDR1 is DFQATT and CDR2 is SNEGSKA (reference sequence). The CDR3 is made up of 14 amino acids. The CDR3 DNA follows: TGCAGTGCTAGTCAGGGGGACTCTGGAAACACCATATATTTT. It translates to CSASQGDSGNTIYF.

This clonotype turned up a few times. The V call is TRBV20-1, the J call TRBJ2-3, with 10 bases lining up with TRBD2. Germline lookup yields CDR1 DFQATT and CDR2 SNEGSKA (reference sequence). The CDR3 has 14 amino acids. V gave up 7 bases and J gave up 6 bases; unmatched junction bases: 10. CDR3 protein: CSGPAAGGPDTQYF. In nucleotides, the CDR3 is TGCAGTGGTCCGGCAGCGGGGGGGCCGGATACGCAGTATTTT.

This clonotype was observed a handful of times. The gene calls are TRBV29-1 and TRBJ2-7; 7 bases map to TRBD1. After removal of 6 bases from V and 2 bases from J, the junction contained 4 bases not matched to a gene. Germline V gene sequence: CDR1 SQVTM, CDR2 ANQGSEA. The CDR3 has 12 amino acids. CDR3 sequence reads: CSVGQAAYEQYF. CDR3 sequence (DNA): TGCAGCGTCGGACAGGCCGCCTACGAGCAGTACTTC.

The V and J genes are TRBV27 and TRBJ1-5, with no clear D. Germline values: CDR1 MNHEY, CDR2 SMNVEV (reference sequence). This CDR3 is built from 14 residues. V lost 3 bases and J lost 6, with 12 bases in between. This chain's CDR3 is CASSLSMWSQPQHF. DNA of the CDR3: TGTGCCAGCAGTTTGTCCATGTGGAGTCAGCCCCAGCATTTT.